The T cell receptor (beta chain) under discussion was sequenced for a study of T-cell reconstitution after alpha-beta-depleted transplantation in children. Study-wide findings and caveats: Some patients showed high day-60 TCRbeta diversity, which derived from surviving recipient T cells and thymic progenitors. T cells produced anew were the main source of T-cell counts and diversity one year after transplant. Reportedly, only several hundred clones from non-depleted graft cells drove alpha-beta T-cell counts at about two months.

The CDR3 covers 13 residues. The germline CDR1 and CDR2 sequences are LGHDT and YNNKEL (reference sequence). Unique molecular identifiers were incorporated into the prepared TCRbeta library. In TCRdb, the PCR reads were re-called with MiXCR into one record per CDR3 protein. The sample holds 600,000 to 700,000 distinct CDR3 sequences; approximately 14% are singletons and the top ten take roughly 0.77%. This clonotype was observed a few times. The antigen is unknown. Its ends do not fully match the called genes, so a read error is possible. The sample was PBMCs, taken before TCRalphabeta/CD19-depleted stem cell transplant. This receptor was obtained from a girl aged 2-9 years with congenital amegakaryocytic thrombocytopenia, due to receive a stem cell transplant. The rearrangement uses TRBV3-1 and TRBJ2-1; 12 nucleotides match TRBD2. The CDR3 DNA reads as TGTGCCAGCAGCCCTTGGACTAGCGGGAATCAACTCTTC. Translating it yields CASSPWTSGNQLF.